The table lists the clone carrying this T cell receptor (beta chain) with a count of one. Its antigen is not identified. The study separated CD4+ cells into CD45RA+ naive and CD45RA-negative memory subsets. This sample is drawn from a study of shared clonotypes between healthy human individuals. Turning to the study itself: CD4 naive and memory got three plates each, CD8 naive two, CD8 memory one.

Notes on the study in general: As a rule, naive subsets had a larger estimated richness than memory subsets. Only a few donors were included, so the genetic and exposure-history diversity represented was limited.

Generated by immunoSEQ multiplex PCR, the TCRdb table keeps only in-frame clones and is missing some. The sample lists some 1,100,000 clones, approximately 80% occurring once. The CDR3 runs to 12 residues. Germline V gene lookup returns CDR1 MNHNY and CDR2 SVGAGI (reference sequence). The V and J ends lost 5 bases and 8 bases, in that order; junction bases with no gene match: 2. V and J are TRBV6-6 and TRBJ1-1, with 10 bases fitting TRBD1. The source is a man between 18 and 29 years old in good health. Some clones in this sample may be carry-over from other donors' samples. Sample: memory CD4+ T cells from PBMCs. Subset specified: CD45RA-negative fraction. CDR3 residues: CASSADRGEAFF. In DNA, the CDR3 is TGTGCCAGCAGTGCGGACAGGGGGGAAGCTTTCTTT.